Below are 21 T cell receptor beta chains sequenced from a single sample in a study of siplizumab effects on memory and regulatory T cells. TCRdb keeps only in-frame clones here, not all; method: immunoSEQ multiplex PCR. This sample has some 100,000 clones, with 92% found just once. The specimen was Tregs sorted from blood. These receptors came from a human donor in good health.

The genes are TRBV11-1 and TRBJ2-7, with D perhaps matching TRBD2 (5 bases). Looked up from germline, CDR1 is SGHAT and CDR2 is FQDESV (reference sequence). The CDR3 consists of 14 residues. V was trimmed by 2 bases and J by 7 bases, leaving 15 bases between them. The CDR3 sequence: CASSLSDAGWEQYF. The CDR3 region has the DNA TGTGCCAGCAGCTTATCGGACGCGGGCTGGGAGCAGTACTTC.

The J gene is TRBJ2-1, the V gene TRBV15, with a possible D match to TRBD2 (6 bases). Germline CDR1 reads LNHNV; CDR2 reads YYDKDF (reference sequence). The CDR3 runs 14 residues. The V gene lost 0 bases and the J gene lost 8 bases, with 11 bases spanning the gap. In nucleotides, the CDR3 is TGTGCCACCAGCAGAGAACTAGCCTCCCATGAGCAGTTCTTC. It yields the protein CATSRELASHEQFF. The entire variable domain, with the rest obtained from reference TRBV15 and TRBJ2-1, is as follows: DAMVIQNPRYQVTQFGKPVTLSCSQTLNHNVMYWYQQKSSQAPKLLFHYYDKDFNNEADTPDNFQSRRPNTSFCFLDIRSPGLGDTAMYLCATSRELASHEQFFGPGTRLTVL.

This clone appeared a few times. The rearrangement uses TRBV6-5 and TRBJ1-2, with D unresolved. The length of the CDR3 is 14 residues. CDR1 MNHEY and CDR2 SVGAGI come from the germline V gene. Trimming cost V 5 bases and J 7 bases, with 17 bases left between them. Here the CDR3 reads CASSAYTGSGGYTF. The CDR3 DNA is TGTGCCAGCAGTGCATACACGGGATCCGGTGGCTACACCTTC.

The chain joins TRBV6-6 to TRBJ2-7; 12 nucleotides align to TRBD2. Germline assignment: CDR1 MNHNY and CDR2 SVGAGI (reference sequence). The CDR3 length is 15 residues. With V trimmed by 5 bases and J by 3 bases, 5 bases remained unmatched. The CDR3 reads CASSKRLAGVYEQYF. CDR3 sequence (DNA): TGTGCCAGCAGTAAACGACTAGCGGGAGTCTACGAGCAGTACTTC.

The J gene is TRBJ1-6, the V gene TRBV6-6; 7 nucleotides align to TRBD1. Germline V gene data show CDR1 as MNHNY and CDR2 as SVGAGI (reference sequence). The CDR3 covers 16 residues. V lost 6 bases, J lost 4 bases, and 9 bases stayed unmatched. The CDR3 DNA reads as TGTGCCAGCAGGACCGGGACAGCACCTTATAATTCACCCCTCCACTTT. Translating it yields CASRTGTAPYNSPLHF.

This chain uses TRBV5-4 with TRBJ2-2, with D possibly TRBD1 on 5 matching bases. CDR3 length equals 19 residues. The V gene lost 4 bases and the J gene lost 4 bases, with 26 bases spanning the gap. The germline gives CDR1 SGHNT, CDR2 YYREEE (reference sequence). The CDR3 loop reads CASSKNWASGYSGTGELFF. As DNA, the CDR3 is TGTGCCAGCAGCAAGAATTGGGCCTCAGGGTATTCAGGCACCGGGGAGCTGTTTTTT.

CDR3 bases: TGTGCCAGCAGCACAGACTCCTACGAGCAGTACTTC. Translated, it gives CASSTDSYEQYF. This chain joins TRBV5-4 and TRBJ2-7; the D is unclear. V was clipped by 4 bases and J by 0 bases, with 5 bases between them. The CDR3 totals 12 residues. Germline CDR1 SGHNT, CDR2 YYREEE (reference sequence).

J is TRBJ1-1 and V is TRBV18; unclear D gene. The CDR3 covers 13 residues. Per the germline V gene, CDR1 is KGHSH and CDR2 is LQKENI. The V end was cut by 6 bases, the J end by 1 base, with 9 bases between. Here the CDR3 DNA reads TGTGCCAGCTCGCCCCACACGAACACTGAAGCTTTCTTT. Its protein is CASSPHTNTEAFF. The full variable domain, its missing parts supplied by reference TRBV18 and TRBJ1-1, is NAGVMQNPRHLVRRRGQEARLRCSPMKGHSHVYWYRQLPEEGLKFMVYLQKENIIDESGMPKERFSAEFPKEGPSILRIQQVVRGDSAAYFCASSPHTNTEAFFGQGTRLTVV.

This clone has more than one count but fewer than ten. This chain uses TRBV5-1 with TRBJ1-5, with D maybe TRBD1 (6 bases). CDR1 is SGHRS and CDR2 is YFSETQ in the germline V gene. The CDR3 is 15 residues long. V was trimmed by 2 bases and J by 6 bases, leaving 15 bases between them. CDR3 DNA: TGCGCCAGCAGCTTAGAGGGGGGGACTGGTCAGCCCCAGCATTTT. It yields the protein CASSLEGGTGQPQHF.

The V gene is TRBV19, the J gene TRBJ1-5; 9 nucleotides match TRBD1. V lost 4 bases to trimming and J lost 7 bases; unmatched junction nucleotides: 8. The CDR3 has 15 amino acids. Germline V gene sequence: CDR1 LNHDA, CDR2 SQIVND (reference sequence). CDR3 sequence: CASSRDRVARQPQHF. The CDR3 nucleotides read TGTGCCAGTAGTAGGGACAGGGTCGCTCGGCAGCCCCAGCATTTT.

The rearrangement joins TRBV5-1 to TRBJ2-1, with 8 bases lining up with TRBD1. Germline-derived CDR1 and CDR2 are SGHRS and YFSETQ. This CDR3 has 14 amino acids. Germline trimming cut 4 bases from V and 6 bases from J; bases unmatched to any gene: 6. For the CDR3, the DNA is TGCGCCAGCAGCCAATCAACAGGGGGCAATGAGCAGTTCTTC. It translates to CASSQSTGGNEQFF.

The V call is TRBV11-2, the J call TRBJ2-1, with 9 bases that match TRBD2. The CDR3 extends over 17 amino acids. V trimming: 0 bases; J trimming: 4 bases; junction bases outside the gene matches: 7. Per the germline V gene, CDR1 is SGHAT and CDR2 is FQNNGV. This chain's CDR3 is CASSLDFLAGVYNEQFF. The CDR3 DNA reads as TGTGCCAGCAGCTTAGATTTTTTAGCGGGAGTATACAATGAGCAGTTCTTC.

The chain has TRBV5-1 and TRBJ1-2; D is unclear. Per the germline V gene, CDR1 is SGHRS and CDR2 is YFSETQ. The V end was cut by 4 bases, the J end by 8 bases, with 12 bases between. CDR3 length equals 12 residues. CDR3 sequence (DNA): TGCGCCAGCAGCCCCGCTTCATTCGGCTACACCTTC. The encoded protein is CASSPASFGYTF.

This chain links TRBV27 with TRBJ2-7; 8 nucleotides agree with TRBD2. The V gene end was trimmed by 7 bases and the J gene end by 0 bases; junction bases not matched to a gene: 8. Looked up from germline, CDR1 is MNHEY and CDR2 is SMNVEV (reference sequence). The CDR3 spans 15 residues. CDR3 DNA sequence: TGTGCCAGCACCCGGGGGGGGGCGAGCTCCTACGAGCAGTACTTC. Its protein product is CASTRGGASSYEQYF.

The count of this clone is one. The chain uses TRBV20-1 and TRBJ1-2; no firm D call. Between the trimmed V and J ends, which lost 4 bases and 7 bases, there was a span of 10 bases. CDR3 length equals 11 residues. Germline-derived CDR1 and CDR2 are DFQATT and SNEGSKA (reference sequence). The CDR3 is CSATSYGGYTF. CDR3 in DNA: TGCAGTGCTACCTCCTATGGTGGCTACACCTTC.

The count of this clone is one. The chain has TRBV4-2 and TRBJ2-3; D remains unclear. Looked up from germline, CDR1 is LGHNA and CDR2 is YNFKEQ. Trimming left V 0 bases short and J 0 bases short, with 7 bases between. CDR3 length: 15 residues. CDR3 sequence reads: CASSQDVTSTDTQYF. The CDR3 DNA is TGTGCCAGCAGCCAAGATGTCACTAGCACAGATACGCAGTATTTT.

The chain combines TRBV14 with TRBJ1-2; D gene unclear. V gave up 4 bases and J gave up 6 bases, with 15 bases separating them. The CDR3 is made up of 14 amino acids. In germline, CDR1 is SGHDN, CDR2 FVKESK. In DNA form, the CDR3 reads TGTGCCAGCAGCCTCGGGCCTCCCCGGGATGGCTACACCTTC. This codes for CASSLGPPRDGYTF.

The genes are TRBV14 and TRBJ2-2, with D tentatively TRBD2 (6 bases). Germline V lookup: CDR1 SGHDN, CDR2 FVKESK. Trimming took off 1 base at V and 7 bases at J, with 16 bases between the two ends. The CDR3 consists of 16 residues. CDR3 sequence reads: CASSQGRGLRGGELFF. The DNA for the CDR3 is TGTGCCAGCAGCCAAGGACGGGGACTGAGAGGCGGGGAGCTGTTTTTT.

This rearrangement joins TRBV10-3 to TRBJ1-3; D is undetermined. The CDR3 sequence is 13 residues long. The germline gives CDR1 ENHRY, CDR2 SYGVKD. V lost 0 bases, J lost 4 bases, and 4 bases lay in between. The CDR3, as DNA: TGTGCCATCAGTGAGTCGCGGGGAAACACCATATATTTT. Translated, it gives CAISESRGNTIYF.

The CDR3 DNA follows: TGTGCCAGTAGTATAGCGTCGAGCACAGATACGCAGTATTTT. Protein sequence: CASSIASSTDTQYF. This chain links TRBV19 with TRBJ2-3; no definite D call. The CDR3 has 14 amino acids. Germline CDR1 reads LNHDA; CDR2 reads SQIVND (reference sequence). Trimming left V 1 base short and J 0 bases short, with 5 bases between.

The chain joins TRBV9 to TRBJ1-1; no clear D gene. Trimming took 0 bases from V and 7 from J, leaving 7 bases between them. Germline CDR1 reads SGDLS; CDR2 reads YYNGEE. This CDR3 is 12 amino acids long. The CDR3 sequence: CASSVAGIEAFF. The CDR3 coding sequence is TGTGCCAGCAGCGTAGCGGGCATTGAAGCTTTCTTT.